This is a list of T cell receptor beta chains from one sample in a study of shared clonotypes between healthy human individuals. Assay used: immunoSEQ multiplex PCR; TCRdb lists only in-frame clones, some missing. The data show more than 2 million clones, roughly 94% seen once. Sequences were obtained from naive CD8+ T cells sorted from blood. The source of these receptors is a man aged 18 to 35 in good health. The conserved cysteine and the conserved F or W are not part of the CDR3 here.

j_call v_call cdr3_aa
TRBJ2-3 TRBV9 ASSVAVTSTDTQY
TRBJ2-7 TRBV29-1 SGIGTGGYEQY
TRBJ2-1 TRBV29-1 SVESGNEQF
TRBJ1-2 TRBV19 ASSIQINYGYT
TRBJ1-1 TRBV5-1 ASSNWDRGNTEAF
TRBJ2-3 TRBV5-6 ASSPWASGVGTDTQY
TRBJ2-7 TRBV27 ASSLRWDYEQY
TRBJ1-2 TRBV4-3 ASSPGQGYGYT
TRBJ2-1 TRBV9 ASSVGGVAGGYEQF
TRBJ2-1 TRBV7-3 ASSLGLAGSYNEQF
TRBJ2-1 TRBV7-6 ASSIGTPQYNEQF